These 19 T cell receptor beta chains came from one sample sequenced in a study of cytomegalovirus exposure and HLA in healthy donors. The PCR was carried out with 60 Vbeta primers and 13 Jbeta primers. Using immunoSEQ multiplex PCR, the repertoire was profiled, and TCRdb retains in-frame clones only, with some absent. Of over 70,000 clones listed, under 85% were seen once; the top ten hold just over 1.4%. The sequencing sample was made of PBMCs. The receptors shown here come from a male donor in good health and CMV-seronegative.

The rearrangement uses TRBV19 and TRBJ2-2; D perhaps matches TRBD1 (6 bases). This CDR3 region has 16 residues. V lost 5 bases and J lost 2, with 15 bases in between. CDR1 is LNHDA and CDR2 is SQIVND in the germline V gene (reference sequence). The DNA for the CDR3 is TGTGCCAGTAGTCTTCCCAGGGGAAGAAACACCGGGGAGCTGTTTTTT. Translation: CASSLPRGRNTGELFF.

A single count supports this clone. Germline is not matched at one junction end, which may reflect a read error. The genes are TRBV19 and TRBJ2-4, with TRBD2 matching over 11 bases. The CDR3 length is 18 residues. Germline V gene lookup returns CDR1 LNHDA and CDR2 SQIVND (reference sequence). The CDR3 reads CASRKLAGVNGAKNSQYF. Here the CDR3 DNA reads TGTGCCAGTAGGAAACTAGCGGGGGTGAACGGGGCCAAAAACAGTCAGTACTTC.

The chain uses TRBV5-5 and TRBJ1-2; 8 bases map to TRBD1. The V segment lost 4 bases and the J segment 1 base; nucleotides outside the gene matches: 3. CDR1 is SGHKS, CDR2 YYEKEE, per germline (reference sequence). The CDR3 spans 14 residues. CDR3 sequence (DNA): TGTGCCAGCAGCCTACAGGGGGGTAACTATGGCTACACCTTC. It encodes CASSLQGGNYGYTF.

CDR3 in amino acids: CASSVGRGGAQETQYF. CDR3 DNA: TGTGCCAGCAGCGTAGGAAGAGGGGGCGCGCAAGAGACCCAGTACTTC. The rearrangement uses TRBV9 and TRBJ2-5; 7 bases agree with TRBD1. The trim removed 0 bases at V and 2 bases at J, leaving 7 bases unmatched. Looked up from germline, CDR1 is SGDLS and CDR2 is YYNGEE. The CDR3 is 16 amino acids.

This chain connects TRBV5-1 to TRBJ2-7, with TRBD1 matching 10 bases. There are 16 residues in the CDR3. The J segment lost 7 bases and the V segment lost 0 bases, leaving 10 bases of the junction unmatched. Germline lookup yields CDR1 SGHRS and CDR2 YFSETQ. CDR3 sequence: CASSLGPRDRGREQYF. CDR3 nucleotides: TGCGCCAGCAGCTTGGGGCCACGGGACAGGGGCCGGGAGCAGTACTTC.

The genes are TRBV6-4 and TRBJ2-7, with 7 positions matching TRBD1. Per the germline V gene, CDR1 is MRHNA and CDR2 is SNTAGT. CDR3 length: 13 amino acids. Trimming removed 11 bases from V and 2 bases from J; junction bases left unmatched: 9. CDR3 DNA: TGTGCCTGCGAGGGGGCGGGTGCCTACGAGCAGTACTTC. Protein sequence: CACEGAGAYEQYF.

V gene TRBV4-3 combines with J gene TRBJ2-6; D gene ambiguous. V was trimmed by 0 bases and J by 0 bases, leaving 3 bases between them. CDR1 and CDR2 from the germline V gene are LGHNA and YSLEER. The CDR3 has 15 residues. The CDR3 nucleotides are TGCGCCAGCAGCCAAGAACACTCTGGGGCCAACGTCCTGACTTTC. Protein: CASSQEHSGANVLTF.

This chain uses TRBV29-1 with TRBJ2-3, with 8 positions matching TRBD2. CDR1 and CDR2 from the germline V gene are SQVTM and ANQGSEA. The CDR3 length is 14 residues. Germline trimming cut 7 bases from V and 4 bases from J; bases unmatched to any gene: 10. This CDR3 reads CSAVRGGPSDTQYF. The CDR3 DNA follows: TGCAGCGCCGTCCGGGGGGGGCCTTCAGATACGCAGTATTTT.

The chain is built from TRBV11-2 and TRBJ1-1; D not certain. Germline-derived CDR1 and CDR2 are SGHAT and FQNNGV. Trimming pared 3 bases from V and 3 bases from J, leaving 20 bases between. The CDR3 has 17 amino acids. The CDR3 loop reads CASSFTLMRGRDTEAFF. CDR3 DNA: TGTGCCAGCAGCTTCACCCTTATGAGAGGGAGGGACACTGAAGCTTTCTTT.

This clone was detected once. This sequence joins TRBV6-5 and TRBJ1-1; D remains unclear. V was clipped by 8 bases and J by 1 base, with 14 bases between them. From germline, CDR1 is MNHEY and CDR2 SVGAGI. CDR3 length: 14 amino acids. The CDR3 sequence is CASSSLAGNTEAFF. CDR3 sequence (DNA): TGTGCCAGCTCCTCCCTAGCAGGGAACACTGAAGCTTTCTTT.

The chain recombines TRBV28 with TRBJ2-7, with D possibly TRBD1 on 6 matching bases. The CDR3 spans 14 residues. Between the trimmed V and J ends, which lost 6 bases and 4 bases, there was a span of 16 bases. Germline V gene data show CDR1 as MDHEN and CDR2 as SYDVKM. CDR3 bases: TGTGCCAGCAGCATTACAGGGCTAAGATACGAGCAGTACTTC. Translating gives CASSITGLRYEQYF.

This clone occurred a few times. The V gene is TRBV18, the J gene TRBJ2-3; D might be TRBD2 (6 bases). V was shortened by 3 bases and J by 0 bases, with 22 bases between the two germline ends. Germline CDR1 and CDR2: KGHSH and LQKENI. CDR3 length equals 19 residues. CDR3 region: CASSPLPGRVSGSTDTQYF. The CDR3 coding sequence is TGTGCCAGCTCACCTCTTCCGGGGCGCGTTAGCGGTAGCACAGATACGCAGTATTTT.

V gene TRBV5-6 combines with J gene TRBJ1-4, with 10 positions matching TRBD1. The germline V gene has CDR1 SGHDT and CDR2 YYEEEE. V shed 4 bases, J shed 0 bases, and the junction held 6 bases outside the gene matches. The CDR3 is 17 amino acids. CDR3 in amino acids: CASSRTGTGATNEKLFF. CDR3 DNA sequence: TGTGCCAGCAGCCGTACCGGGACAGGGGCAACTAATGAAAAACTGTTTTTT.

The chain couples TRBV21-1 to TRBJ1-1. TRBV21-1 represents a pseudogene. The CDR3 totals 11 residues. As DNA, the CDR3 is TGTGCCAGCAGCAACCGTGTAATCCCTTTCTTT. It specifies CASSNRVIPFF.

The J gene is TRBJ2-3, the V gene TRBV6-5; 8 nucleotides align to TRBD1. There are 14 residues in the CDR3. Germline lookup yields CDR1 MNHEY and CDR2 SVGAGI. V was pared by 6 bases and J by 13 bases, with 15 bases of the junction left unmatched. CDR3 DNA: TGTGCCAGCAGCGAGTACCGACCGGGACAGGAAAAGTATTTT. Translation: CASSEYRPGQEKYF.

The CDR3, as DNA: TGTGCCAGCAGCAAGAGGGGATGGGACAGGGCTGGGACTGAAGCTTTCTTT. Amino acids: CASSKRGWDRAGTEAFF. This chain joins TRBV5-6 and TRBJ1-1; TRBD1 matches 9 bases. Trimming at V came to 4 bases and at J to 5 bases, leaving 15 bases not matched to a gene. Germline V CDR1 and CDR2: SGHDT, YYEEEE. The CDR3 is 17 amino acids.

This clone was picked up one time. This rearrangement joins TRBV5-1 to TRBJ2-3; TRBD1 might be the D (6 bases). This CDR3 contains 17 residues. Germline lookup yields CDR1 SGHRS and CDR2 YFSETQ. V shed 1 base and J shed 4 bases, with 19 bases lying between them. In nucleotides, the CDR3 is TGCGCCAGCAGCTTGATCTTTAATGACAGGTCATCAGATACGCAGTATTTT. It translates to CASSLIFNDRSSDTQYF.

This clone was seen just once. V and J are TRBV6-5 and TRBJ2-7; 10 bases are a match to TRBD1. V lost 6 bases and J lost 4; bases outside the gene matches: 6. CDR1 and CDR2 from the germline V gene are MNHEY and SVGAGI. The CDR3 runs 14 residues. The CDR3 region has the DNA TGTGCCAGCAGGTCCGGGACAGGGGCATACGAGCAGTACTTC. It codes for CASRSGTGAYEQYF.

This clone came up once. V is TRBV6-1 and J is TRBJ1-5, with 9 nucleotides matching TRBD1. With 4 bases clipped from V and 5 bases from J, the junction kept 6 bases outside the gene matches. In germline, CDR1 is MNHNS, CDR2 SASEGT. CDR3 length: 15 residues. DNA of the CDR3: TGTGCCAGCAGTGTATCACAGGGGGCGTATCAGCCCCAGCATTTT. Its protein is CASSVSQGAYQPQHF.